This TCR beta chain was sequenced for a study of T cell clusters in autoimmune cytopenias. Study-wide results and caveats: TRB repertoire shifts in secondary cytopenia and chronic lymphocytic leukemia mostly reflected lymphoma, not autoimmunity.

Details on this clonotype: Its target is not known.

The length of the CDR3 is 15 residues. CDR1 is MDHEN and CDR2 is SYDVKM in the germline V gene. TRB was amplified by touch-down multiplex PCR, primer pools A and B combined. One entry per CDR3 protein, without DNA, is what TCRdb gives after re-calling the multiplex PCR reads. Its table records more than 3,000 distinct CDR3 sequences. Approximately 36,000 genome equivalents of blood DNA were amplified for TRB. The sample also formed part of further work on T cell repertoires in aging, cancer and after chemotherapy. In that study: Age-matched healthy donors had significantly more diverse, less clonal blood TCR repertoires than untreated cancer patients. In cancer patients, declining TCR diversity with age involved lost richness and lost evenness.

This clonotype was sampled from a human donor in good health. The chain carries TRBV28 and TRBJ2-7; the TCRdb call, TRBD1, lacks DNA for checking. The sample comprised peripheral blood. The CDR3 region is CATTTGTGVIGEQYF. Full variable domain (remainder filled in from reference TRBV28 and TRBJ2-7): DVKVTQSSRYLVKRTGEKVFLECVQDMDHENMFWYRQDPGLGLRLIYFSYDVKMKEKGDIPEGYSVSREKKERFSLILESASTNQTSMYLCATTTGTGVIGEQYFGPGTRLTVT.